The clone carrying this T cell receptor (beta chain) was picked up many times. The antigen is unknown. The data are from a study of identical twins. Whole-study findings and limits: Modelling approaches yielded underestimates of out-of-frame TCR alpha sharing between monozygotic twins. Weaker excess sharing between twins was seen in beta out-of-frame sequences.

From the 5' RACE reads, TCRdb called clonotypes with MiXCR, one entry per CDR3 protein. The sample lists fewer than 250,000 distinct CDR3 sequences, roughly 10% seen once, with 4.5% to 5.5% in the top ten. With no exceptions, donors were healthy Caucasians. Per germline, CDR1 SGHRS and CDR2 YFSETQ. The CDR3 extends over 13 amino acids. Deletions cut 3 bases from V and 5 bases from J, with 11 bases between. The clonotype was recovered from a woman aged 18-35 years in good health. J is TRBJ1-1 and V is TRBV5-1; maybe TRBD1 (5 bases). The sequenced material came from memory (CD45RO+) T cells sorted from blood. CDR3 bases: TGCGCCAGCAGCTCCGTGGGGGGTACTGAAGCTTTCTTT. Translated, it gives CASSSVGGTEAFF.